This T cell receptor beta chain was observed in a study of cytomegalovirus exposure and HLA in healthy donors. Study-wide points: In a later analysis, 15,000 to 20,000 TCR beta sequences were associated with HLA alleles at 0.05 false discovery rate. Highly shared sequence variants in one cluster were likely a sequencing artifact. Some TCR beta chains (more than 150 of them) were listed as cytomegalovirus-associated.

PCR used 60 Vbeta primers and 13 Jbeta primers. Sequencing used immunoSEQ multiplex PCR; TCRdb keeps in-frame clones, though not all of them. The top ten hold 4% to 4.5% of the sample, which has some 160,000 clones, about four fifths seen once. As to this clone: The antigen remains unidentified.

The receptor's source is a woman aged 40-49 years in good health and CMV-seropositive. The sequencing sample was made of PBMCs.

Here the CDR3 reads CASISRSTGGTDTQYF. In nucleotides, the CDR3 is TGTGCCAGCATATCTCGGTCGACAGGGGGGACAGATACGCAGTATTTT. The J gene is TRBJ2-3, the V gene TRBV2, with 9 positions matching TRBD1. CDR3 length: 16 amino acids. Germline CDR1 and CDR2: SNHLY and FYNNEI. Losses at the gene ends were 7 bases for V and 3 bases for J; bases not matched to a gene: 11. Complete variable domain (other parts from reference TRBV2 and TRBJ2-3): EPEVTQTPSHQVTQMGQEVILRCVPISNHLYFYWYRQILGQKVEFLVSFYNNEISEKSEIFDDQFSVERPDGSNFTLKIRSTKLEDSAMYFCASISRSTGGTDTQYFGPGTRLTVL.